This section outlines one TCR beta chain sequence together with its context. Its antigen remains unidentified. The sample belongs to a study of identical twins. TCRdb analysed the 5' RACE reads with MiXCR anew, one entry per CDR3 protein. The sample shows over 600,000 distinct CDR3 sequences, about 20% of them seen only once. The study's findings and limits: Conclusions relied on cross-sectional statistical analysis, not following the same donors.

V lost 5 bases to trimming and J lost 4 bases, with 15 bases between them. This CDR3 contains 15 residues. Germline V gene data show CDR1 as SGHVS and CDR2 as FNYEAQ. The data were also submitted as part of a second study, on T cells expressing NK-cell markers.

The clonotype was recovered from a woman under 30 in good health. The chain combines TRBV7-6 with TRBJ2-1; D may be TRBD1 or TRBD2 (5 bases each). Sequencing was done on a sample of PBMCs. The CDR3 bases are TGTGCCAGCAGCCCCCCCTTAGGGGAGTACAATGAGCAGTTCTTC. Its translation: CASSPPLGEYNEQFF.